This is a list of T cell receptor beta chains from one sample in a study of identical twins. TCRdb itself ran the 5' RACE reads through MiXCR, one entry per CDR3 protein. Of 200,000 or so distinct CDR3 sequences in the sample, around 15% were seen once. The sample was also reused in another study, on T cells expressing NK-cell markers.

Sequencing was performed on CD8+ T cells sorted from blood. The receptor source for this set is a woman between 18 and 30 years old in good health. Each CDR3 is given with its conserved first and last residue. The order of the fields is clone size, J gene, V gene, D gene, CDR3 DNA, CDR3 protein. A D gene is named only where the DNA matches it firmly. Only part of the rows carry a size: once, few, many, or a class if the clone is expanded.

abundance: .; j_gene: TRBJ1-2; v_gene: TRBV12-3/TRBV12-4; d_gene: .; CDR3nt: TGTGCCAGCAGTTTAGCCGCTCCGACCAGCTACACCTTC; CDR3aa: CASSLAAPTSYTF
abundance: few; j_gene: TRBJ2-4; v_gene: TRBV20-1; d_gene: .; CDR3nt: TGCAGTGCTAGGCGGCGCTTAGCCAAAAACATTCAGTACTTC; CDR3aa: CSARRRLAKNIQYF
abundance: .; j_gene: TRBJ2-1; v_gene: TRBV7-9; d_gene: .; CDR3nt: TGTGCCAGCAGCTTAGCGCAGCCGACAGACAGATACAATGAGCAGTTCTTC; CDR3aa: CASSLAQPTDRYNEQFF
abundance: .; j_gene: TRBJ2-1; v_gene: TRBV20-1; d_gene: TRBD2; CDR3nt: TGCAGTGCCCGTCCGGGGACTAGCGGCGACAATGAGCAGTTCTTC; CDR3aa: CSARPGTSGDNEQFF
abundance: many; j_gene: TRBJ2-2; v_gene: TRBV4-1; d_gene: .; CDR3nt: TGCGCCAGCAGCCAAGAACCGAGGAGCGGGGAGCTGTTTTTT; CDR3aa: CASSQEPRSGELFF
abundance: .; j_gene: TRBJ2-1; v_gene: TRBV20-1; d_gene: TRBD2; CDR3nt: TGCAGTGCTAGACTAGCGGGAGGGTCCTACAATGAGCAGTTCTTC; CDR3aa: CSARLAGGSYNEQFF
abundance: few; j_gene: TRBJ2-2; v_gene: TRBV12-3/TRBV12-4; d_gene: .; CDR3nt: TGTGCCAGCGTAGGGGCGAACACCGGGGAGCTGTTTTTT; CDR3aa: CASVGANTGELFF
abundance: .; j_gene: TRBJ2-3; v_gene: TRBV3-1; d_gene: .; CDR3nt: TGTGCCAGCAGCCAAGAACGGCAGGGGTTAGATACGCAGTATTTT; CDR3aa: CASSQERQGLDTQYF
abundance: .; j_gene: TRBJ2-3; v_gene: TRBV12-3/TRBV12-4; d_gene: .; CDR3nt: TGTGCCAGCAGTCCGGTTGCGGATACGCAGTATTTT; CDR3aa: CASSPVADTQYF
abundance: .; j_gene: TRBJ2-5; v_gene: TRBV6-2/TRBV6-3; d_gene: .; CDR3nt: TGTGCCAGCAGTTCTCTAACTAGGAGGCGGGAGACCCAGTACTTC; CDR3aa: CASSSLTRRRETQYF
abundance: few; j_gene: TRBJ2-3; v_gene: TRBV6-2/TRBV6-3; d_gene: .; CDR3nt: TGTGCCAGCAGCTTGCTTGCGGGATACACAGATACGCAGTATTTT; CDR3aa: CASSLLAGYTDTQYF
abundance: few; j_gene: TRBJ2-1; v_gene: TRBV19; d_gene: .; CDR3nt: TGTGCCAGTAGTATGAATGAGGTGCAGTTCTTC; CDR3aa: CASSMNEVQFF
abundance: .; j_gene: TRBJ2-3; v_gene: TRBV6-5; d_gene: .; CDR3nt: TGTGCCAGCGGGCAGATACTATTGGCGCAGTATTTT; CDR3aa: CASGQILLAQYF
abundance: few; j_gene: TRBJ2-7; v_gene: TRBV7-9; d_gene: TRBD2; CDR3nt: TGTGCCAGCAGCTTAAGCGGGAGGGCCTTATCGCAGTACTTC; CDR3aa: CASSLSGRALSQYF
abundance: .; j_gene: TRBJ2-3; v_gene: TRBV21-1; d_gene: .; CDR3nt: TGTGCCAGCCGCGGGACCAGCACAGATACGCAGTATTTT; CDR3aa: CASRGTSTDTQYF
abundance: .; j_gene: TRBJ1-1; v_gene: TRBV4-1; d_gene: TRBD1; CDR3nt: TGCGCCAGCAGCCAAGGGGGACAGGTGTCTGAAGCTTTCTTT; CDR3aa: CASSQGGQVSEAFF
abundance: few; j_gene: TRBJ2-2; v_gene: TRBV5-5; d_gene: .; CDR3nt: TGTGCCAGCAGCTTAGGTGCGAACACCGGGGAGCTGTTTTTT; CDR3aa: CASSLGANTGELFF
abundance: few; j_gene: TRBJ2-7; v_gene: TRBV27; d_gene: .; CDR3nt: TGTGCCAGCAGTACAGGGATCGAGCAGTACTTC; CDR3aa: CASSTGIEQYF
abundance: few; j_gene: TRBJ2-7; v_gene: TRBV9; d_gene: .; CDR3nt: TGTGCCAGCAGCGGTAGGACCAACTCCTACGAGCAGTACTTC; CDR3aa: CASSGRTNSYEQYF
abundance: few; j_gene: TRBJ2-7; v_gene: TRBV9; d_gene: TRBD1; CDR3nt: TGTGCCAGCAGCGTCGGGACAGGCACCTACGAGCAGTACTTC; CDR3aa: CASSVGTGTYEQYF